What follows is one T cell receptor (beta chain) and its context. Its antigen is as yet unknown. At one end, the junction sequence differs from germline, possibly due to a read error. Amplification used 60 Vbeta primers and 13 Jbeta primers. Profiling relied on immunoSEQ multiplex PCR, and the TCRdb table lists in-frame clones only, not all of them. The table lists 150,000 or so clones, around 70% of them singletons. The germline V gene encodes CDR1 SEHNR and CDR2 FQNEAQ (reference sequence). The CDR3 contains 12 residues. The data belong to a study of cytomegalovirus exposure and HLA in healthy donors. Study-wide findings and caveats: Across donors, most TCRs were seen rarely, yet some public ones were widespread. CMV serostatus was the sole immune exposure data available.

This rearrangement joins TRBV7-9 to TRBJ1-1; no reliable D call. The specimen was PBMCs. The origin of this receptor is a man younger than 35 in good health and CMV-seropositive. CDR3: CSSSPSGTEAFF. The DNA of the CDR3 is TGTTCCAGCAGCCCCTCGGGCACTGAAGCTTTCTTT.